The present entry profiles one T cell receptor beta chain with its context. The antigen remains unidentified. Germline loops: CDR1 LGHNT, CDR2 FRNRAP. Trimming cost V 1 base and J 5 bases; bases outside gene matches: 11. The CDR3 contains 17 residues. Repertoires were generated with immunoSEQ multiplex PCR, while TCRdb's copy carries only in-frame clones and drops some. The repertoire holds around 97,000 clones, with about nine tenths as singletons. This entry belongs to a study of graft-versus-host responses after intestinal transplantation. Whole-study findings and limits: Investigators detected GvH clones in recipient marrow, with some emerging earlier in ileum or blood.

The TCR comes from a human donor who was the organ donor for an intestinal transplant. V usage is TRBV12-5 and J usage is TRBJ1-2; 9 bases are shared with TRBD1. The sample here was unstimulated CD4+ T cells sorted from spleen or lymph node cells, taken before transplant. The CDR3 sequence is CASGLEMLLGQGYGYTF. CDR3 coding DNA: TGTGCTAGTGGTTTGGAAATGCTCCTGGGACAGGGATATGGCTACACCTTC.